Below are 30 T cell receptor beta chains sequenced from a single sample in a study of cytomegalovirus exposure and HLA in healthy donors. PCR primers comprised 60 Vbeta and 13 Jbeta primers. Generated by immunoSEQ multiplex PCR, the TCRdb table keeps only in-frame clones and is missing some. The repertoire holds some 190,000 clones, with roughly 77% as singletons. Sequenced material: PBMCs. Every receptor here comes from a woman in her forties or fifties in good health and CMV-seronegative.

CDR3 coding DNA: TGTGCCAGTAGCGGGAACCCTTCTTCGCGAAATGAGCAGTTCTTC. It codes for CASSGNPSSRNEQFF. The chain joins TRBV19 to TRBJ2-1; weak D call: TRBD2 (5 bases). CDR3 length: 15 residues. The germline V gene has CDR1 LNHDA and CDR2 SQIVND (reference sequence). V lost 6 bases and J 7 bases, leaving 19 bases between the germline ends.

This rearrangement joins TRBV7-6 to TRBJ2-5; the match to TRBD1 covers 9 bases. The germline gives CDR1 SGHVS, CDR2 FNYEAQ. Losses at the gene ends were 3 bases for V and 3 bases for J; bases not matched to a gene: 8. The CDR3 sequence is 16 residues long. The CDR3 DNA reads as TGTGCCAGCAGCTTGGGTAGTGGGACAGGGAAAGAGACCCAGTACTTC. Residues: CASSLGSGTGKETQYF.

The chain has TRBV5-4 and TRBJ2-5, with D maybe TRBD2 (6 bases). V was shortened by 4 bases and J by 2 bases, with 12 bases between the two germline ends. This CDR3 region has 14 residues. Germline V CDR1 and CDR2: SGHNT, YYREEE (reference sequence). This CDR3 is CASSPGLFQETQYF. CDR3 DNA sequence: TGTGCCAGCAGCCCGGGACTGTTTCAAGAGACCCAGTACTTC. The variable domain in full, completed from reference TRBV5-4 and TRBJ2-5, reads ETGVTQSPTHLIKTRGQQVTLRCSSQSGHNTVSWYQQALGQGPQFIFQYYREEENGRGNFPPRFSGLQFPNYSSELNVNALELDDSALYLCASSPGLFQETQYFGPGTRLLVL.

The chain uses TRBV19 and TRBJ2-1; TRBD1 matches 8 bases. The CDR3 is 18 amino acids. J gave up 4 bases and V 2 bases, and 13 bases lay outside the gene matches. The V gene's germline CDR1 is LNHDA and CDR2 SQIVND (reference sequence). In DNA form, the CDR3 reads TGTGCCAGTAGTATAAGGACAGGGACCCTGCCAGGATACAATGAGCAGTTCTTC. It encodes CASSIRTGTLPGYNEQFF.

Notes on this clone: Other DNA sequences within the sample encode an identical CDR3. The V gene is TRBV20-1, the J gene TRBJ2-7; D ambiguous. V lost 6 bases and J lost 3, with 9 bases in between. The CDR3 length is 11 residues. CDR1 DFQATT and CDR2 SNEGSKA come from the germline V gene (reference sequence). As DNA, the CDR3 is TGCAGTGCGTCCCGAGGCTACGAGCAGTACTTC. Its protein is CSASRGYEQYF.

The V and J genes are TRBV4-2 and TRBJ2-1, with 11 nucleotides matching TRBD2. Germline V gene sequence: CDR1 LGHNA, CDR2 YNFKEQ. CDR3 size: 14 residues. V shed 3 bases and J 9 bases; nucleotides not matched to a gene: 4. This chain's CDR3 is CASSQGTSGSEQFF. Written as DNA, the CDR3 is TGTGCCAGCAGCCAGGGGACTAGCGGATCTGAGCAGTTCTTC.

The chain has TRBV7-3 and TRBJ2-7, with D unclear. Germline CDR1 SGHTA, CDR2 FQGTGA. The V and J ends lost 5 bases and 5 bases respectively, with 16 bases between them. CDR3 length: 14 amino acids. CDR3 sequence reads: CASSPRARLDEQYF. CDR3 DNA sequence: TGTGCCAGCAGCCCGCGCGCGCGACTGGACGAGCAGTACTTC.

The genes are TRBV10-3 and TRBJ2-1; TRBD2 matches 7 bases. This CDR3 has 15 amino acids. With 5 bases clipped from V and 6 bases from J, the junction kept 10 bases outside the gene matches. The germline gives CDR1 ENHRY, CDR2 SYGVKD. The CDR3 loop is CAISNPGGSGNEQFF. CDR3 nucleotide sequence: TGTGCCATCAGTAACCCGGGAGGATCCGGCAATGAGCAGTTCTTC.

This rearrangement joins TRBV5-1 to TRBJ2-1; 14 bases line up with TRBD2. The CDR3 length is 16 residues. Germline V gives CDR1 SGHRS, CDR2 YFSETQ. V lost 4 bases, J lost 8 bases, and 8 bases stayed unmatched. CDR3 loop: CASSPGLAGVGDEQFF. DNA of the CDR3: TGCGCCAGCAGCCCGGGACTAGCGGGGGTGGGGGATGAGCAGTTCTTC. Full variable domain (rest looked up from reference TRBV5-1 and TRBJ2-1): KAGVTQTPRYLIKTRGQQVTLSCSPISGHRSVSWYQQTPGQGLQFLFEYFSETQRNKGNFPGRFSGRQFSNSRSEMNVSTLELGDSALYLCASSPGLAGVGDEQFFGPGTRLTVL.

The chain uses TRBV6-1 and TRBJ2-7, with 8 bases lining up with TRBD2. The V gene's germline CDR1 is MNHNS and CDR2 SASEGT. The junction had 8 bases not matched to a gene; V was cut back by 4 bases and J by 6 bases. The CDR3 runs 14 residues. The CDR3 spells CASSGVARGVEQYF. CDR3 bases: TGTGCCAGCAGTGGTGTAGCGCGGGGGGTCGAGCAGTACTTC.

With respect to this clone: Other DNA sequences within the sample encode an identical CDR3. The genes are TRBV5-1 and TRBJ2-5; D possibly corresponds to TRBD1 (7 bases). The germline gives CDR1 SGHRS, CDR2 YFSETQ. The CDR3 loop spans 14 amino acids. V lost 0 bases, J lost 5 bases, and 11 bases lay in between. The CDR3 here is CASSLAGGQETQYF. The CDR3 DNA reads TGCGCCAGCAGCTTGGCCGGGGGACAGGAGACCCAGTACTTC.

The J gene is TRBJ2-1, the V gene TRBV14, with 8 bases aligning to TRBD2. There are 18 residues in the CDR3. The V segment lost 0 bases and the J segment 8 bases; nucleotides outside the gene matches: 15. Germline lookup yields CDR1 SGHDN and CDR2 FVKESK. CDR3 bases: TGTGCCAGCAGCCAAGAATTTACGTGGCTAGCGGGTATCTATGAGCAGTTCTTC. Translating gives CASSQEFTWLAGIYEQFF.

The rearrangement joins TRBV5-8 to TRBJ2-2; TRBD1 might be the D (5 bases). Deletions cut 0 bases from V and 0 bases from J, with 15 bases between. The CDR3 totals 18 residues. CDR1 SGHTS and CDR2 YDEGEE come from the germline V gene. This CDR3 reads CASSLGAGLQANTGELFF. The DNA for the CDR3 is TGTGCCAGCAGCTTGGGGGCAGGGCTCCAAGCGAACACCGGGGAGCTGTTTTTT.

This clone came up a few times. The V and J genes are TRBV27 and TRBJ1-1; 8 positions match TRBD1. Germline V gene data show CDR1 as MNHEY and CDR2 as SMNVEV (reference sequence). The ends lost 6 bases at V and 4 bases at J; junction bases unmatched: 4. This CDR3 region has 13 residues. CDR3 sequence reads: CASRRTGTTEAFF. In DNA, the CDR3 is TGTGCCAGCAGGAGGACAGGGACCACTGAAGCTTTCTTT.

Concerning this clone: Other DNA sequences in this sample translate to the same CDR3. The gene calls are TRBV13 and TRBJ2-7; maybe TRBD1 (6 bases). Germline lookup yields CDR1 PRHDT and CDR2 FYEKMQ (reference sequence). V lost 4 bases and J 6 bases, leaving 16 bases between the germline ends. This CDR3 spans 14 amino acids. The CDR3 region is CASSSGQGFSEQYF. CDR3 nucleotide sequence: TGTGCCAGCAGCTCTGGGCAGGGGTTCAGCGAGCAGTACTTC. The full variable domain, its missing parts supplied by reference TRBV13 and TRBJ2-7, is AAGVIQSPRHLIKEKRETATLKCYPIPRHDTVYWYQQGPGQDPQFLISFYEKMQSDKGSIPDRFSAQQFSDYHSELNMSSLELGDSALYFCASSSGQGFSEQYFGPGTRLTVT.

This clone showed up just a few times. The V gene is TRBV6-1, the J gene TRBJ2-5, with 7 positions matching TRBD2. The junction had 7 bases not matched to a gene; V was cut back by 1 base and J by 5 bases. There are 15 residues in the CDR3. CDR1 is MNHNS, CDR2 SASEGT, per germline. CDR3 nucleotides: TGTGCCAGCAGTGAAGAAAAAGGGCGGGGGGAGACCCAGTACTTC. Translation: CASSEEKGRGETQYF.

This clone was picked up a small number of times. The chain combines TRBV5-4 with TRBJ1-4; 7 positions match TRBD1. The trim removed 3 bases at V and 8 bases at J, leaving 10 bases unmatched. Looked up from germline, CDR1 is SGHNT and CDR2 is YYREEE (reference sequence). This CDR3 has 15 residues. CDR3 DNA sequence: TGTGCCAGCAGCTCCAATCAGGGGGATCGAGAAAAACTGTTTTTT. Translated, it gives CASSSNQGDREKLFF.

The chain recombines TRBV5-4 with TRBJ2-1; the D gene is possibly TRBD1 (6 bases). V dropped 1 base and J dropped 4 bases, with 15 bases sitting between them. Germline V gene lookup returns CDR1 SGHNT and CDR2 YYREEE (reference sequence). The CDR3 is 16 residues long. The DNA for the CDR3 is TGTGCCAGCAGCTTGAACCCGGACAGCCGGTACAATGAGCAGTTCTTC. Protein: CASSLNPDSRYNEQFF.

The chain links TRBV6-6 to TRBJ2-3; 9 nucleotides agree with TRBD1. The CDR3 is made up of 16 amino acids. V trimming: 2 bases; J trimming: 3 bases; junction bases outside the gene matches: 6. CDR1 MNHNY and CDR2 SVGAGI come from the germline V gene (reference sequence). CDR3 sequence (DNA): TGTGCCAGCAGTTACGGGACAGGGAAAGGGACAGATACGCAGTATTTT. This codes for CASSYGTGKGTDTQYF.

V and J are TRBV18 and TRBJ1-3; D is ambiguous. The V end was cut by 4 bases, the J end by 3 bases, with 10 bases between. The CDR3 loop spans 14 amino acids. Germline V gene lookup returns CDR1 KGHSH and CDR2 LQKENI. In DNA, the CDR3 is TGTGCCAGCTCACTATGGACTGGTGGAAACACCATATATTTT. Translating gives CASSLWTGGNTIYF.

The rearrangement links TRBV7-9 to TRBJ1-2; D gene unclear. The V and J ends lost 5 bases and 10 bases respectively, with 29 bases between them. The CDR3 runs 17 residues. Germline V gene data show CDR1 as SEHNR and CDR2 as FQNEAQ (reference sequence). CDR3 sequence: CASSRMFSELSHLDYTF. The CDR3 coding sequence is TGTGCCAGCAGCCGGATGTTCAGCGAACTTAGTCACCTAGACTACACCTTC.

The chain links TRBV7-2 to TRBJ1-2, with TRBD1 identical over 9 bases. This CDR3 has 15 residues. Germline V gene sequence: CDR1 SGHTA, CDR2 FQGNSA. The J segment lost 8 bases and the V segment lost 4 bases, leaving 11 bases of the junction unmatched. CDR3 region: CASSSPTGGIDGYTF. The CDR3 DNA follows: TGTGCCAGCAGCTCACCGACAGGGGGAATCGACGGCTACACCTTC.

The CDR3 DNA sequence: TGTGCCAGCAGTTGGGACAGGGTTTGGACTTCGAACACTGAAGCTTTCTTT. This translates into CASSWDRVWTSNTEAFF. The chain has TRBV2 and TRBJ1-1; 9 positions match TRBD1. Germline values: CDR1 SNHLY, CDR2 FYNNEI. J was trimmed by 1 base and V by 5 bases; bases with no gene match: 11. The CDR3 totals 17 residues.

The chain uses TRBV7-2 and TRBJ2-3; 8 nucleotides line up with TRBD2. Per germline, CDR1 SGHTA and CDR2 FQGNSA. J lost 3 bases, V lost 5 bases, and 7 bases had no gene match. This CDR3 is built from 15 residues. DNA for the CDR3: TGTGCCAGCAGCCCCCGGACTAGCCTGACAGATACGCAGTATTTT. It encodes CASSPRTSLTDTQYF.

A single count supports this clone. V gene TRBV18 combines with J gene TRBJ1-1, with 9 bases aligning to TRBD1. Germline trimming cut 1 base from V and 3 bases from J; bases unmatched to any gene: 0. CDR3 length equals 14 residues. Per the germline V gene, CDR1 is KGHSH and CDR2 is LQKENI. The CDR3 sequence: CASSPRDRDTEAFF. DNA of the CDR3: TGTGCCAGCTCACCACGGGACAGGGACACTGAAGCTTTCTTT.

This chain connects TRBV25-1 to TRBJ2-2; the match to TRBD1 covers 7 bases. The CDR3 runs to 18 residues. V gave up 2 bases and J gave up 0 bases; unmatched junction bases: 9. The germline CDR1 and CDR2 sequences are MGHDK and SYGVNS. The CDR3 is CASSELVGQAANTGELFF. CDR3 DNA: TGTGCCAGCAGTGAACTAGTCGGACAGGCTGCGAACACCGGGGAGCTGTTTTTT. Filled out from reference TRBV25-1 and TRBJ2-2, the complete variable domain reads EADIYQTPRYLVIGTGKKITLECSQTMGHDKMYWYQQDPGMELHLIHYSYGVNSTEKGDLSSESTVSRIRTEHFPLTLESARPSHTSQYLCASSELVGQAANTGELFFGEGSRLTVL.

This clone was detected only a few times. V gene TRBV28 combines with J gene TRBJ1-5; possibly TRBD1 for D (5 bases). Between the trimmed V and J ends, which lost 6 bases and 7 bases, there was a span of 16 bases. The CDR3 consists of 14 residues. Germline CDR1 reads MDHEN; CDR2 reads SYDVKM. The CDR3 sequence is CASSQRQGRQPQHF. The CDR3 coding sequence is TGTGCCAGCAGCCAGAGGCAGGGCCGGCAGCCCCAGCATTTT.

The gene calls are TRBV19 and TRBJ1-5; 8 nucleotides align to TRBD1. Looked up from germline, CDR1 is LNHDA and CDR2 is SQIVND (reference sequence). The CDR3 has 18 amino acids. Trimming removed 5 bases from V and 5 bases from J; junction bases left unmatched: 17. CDR3 amino acids: CASSDRMTGDRQDQPQHF. As DNA, the CDR3 is TGTGCCAGTAGTGATCGGATGACAGGGGATCGTCAGGATCAGCCCCAGCATTTT.

This clone appeared a few times. J is TRBJ1-4 and V is TRBV5-1; 10 bases line up with TRBD1. CDR1 is SGHRS, CDR2 YFSETQ, per germline. The CDR3 spans 15 residues. V trimming: 4 bases; J trimming: 6 bases; junction bases outside the gene matches: 6. The CDR3 DNA reads as TGCGCCAGCAGCCCGAGGACAGGGGGGTATGAAAAACTGTTTTTT. This gives the protein CASSPRTGGYEKLFF. The full variable domain, with the rest looked up from reference TRBV5-1 and TRBJ1-4, is KAGVTQTPRYLIKTRGQQVTLSCSPISGHRSVSWYQQTPGQGLQFLFEYFSETQRNKGNFPGRFSGRQFSNSRSEMNVSTLELGDSALYLCASSPRTGGYEKLFFGSGTQLSVL.

A single count supports this clone. The chain carries TRBV9 and TRBJ2-1, with 8 positions matching TRBD2. The germline V gene has CDR1 SGDLS and CDR2 YYNGEE. The V gene end was trimmed by 3 bases and the J gene end by 3 bases; junction bases not matched to a gene: 5. The CDR3 contains 15 residues. The DNA of the CDR3 is TGTGCCAGCAGCGGAATAGCGGGGATCTACAATGAGCAGTTCTTC. This translates into CASSGIAGIYNEQFF.